This TCR beta chain was recorded in a study of human T cells and chemical hapten exposure (TCRdb year 2021). Notes on the research overall: For sensitization, 2% DPC in acetone was applied to a 2 cm by 2 cm area of upper inner arm skin. Patch tests used Finn chambers with 0.01% DPC on the upper back, scored after 6 days by International Contact Dermatitis Research Group standards. Alopecia areata with under or over 50% scalp involvement, alopecia totalis and alopecia universalis were represented in the patient cohort, which was mostly female. In alopecia patients, the study followed how the peripheral blood TCR repertoire changed in vivo over primary and secondary sensitization to diphenylcyclopropenone (DPC), a hapten. Roughly 30 alopecia patients gave blood for TCR sequencing at one to four time points (pre-sensitization, 2, 6 and 24 weeks). The libraries were sequenced as a pool, and the TCR yield per sample differed mostly because of small variations in library volumes within the pool. Throughout the approximately 24-week study period, patients were also given weekly therapeutic DPC doses on the scalp. Blood samples were taken from patients before sensitization (week 0) and then at 2, 6 and about 24 weeks after DPC sensitization.

The germline V gene (reference sequence) supplies CDR1 MNHEY and CDR2 SMNVEV. CDR3 length: 16 amino acids, cysteine to phenylalanine. The entry retains the CDR3 DNA only, 48 bases that are in frame from base 1. V is shortened by 5 bases, J by 8 bases, and the region joining them spans 21 bases. This clonotype was observed a few times. It lacks a known antigen. No qualities accompany the bases; no much larger clone lies one base away. According to the study, the label for this sample's time point signals: patch test 3, about 24 weeks after DPC sensitization. The treatment or condition label corresponds to: therapeutic diphenylcyclopropenone sensitization with weekly scalp DPC. At every patch-test visit, the blood draw took place before the patch test was put on. Patients were considered eligible if aged 18 to 70, diagnosed with alopecia and deemed suitable for DPC therapy, and patients were excluded if pregnant. Total RNA was isolated from unfractionated whole blood collected in Tempus Blood RNA tubes.

The library was built by means of RACE. Sequencing instrument: NextSeq 500. Library preparation attached unique molecular identifiers to individual cDNA molecules for quantitative, reproducible TCR counting. From each blood RNA sample, both TCR alpha and TCR beta chains were sequenced. The study's processing was this. Samples had a median of about 90,000 TCRs, with a range from roughly 23,224 to 700,000. The Decombinator software suite was used to annotate the V, J and CDR3 of the TCR reads. Every sample was subsampled to the same number of TCRs (28,000) for the PS versus PT1 abundance plots. Expanded TCRs were defined as absent before sensitization and observed at least eight times at the 2-week time point. TCRdb trimmed public reads at Q25 via fastp, called clones via MiXCR and kept in-frame beta chains. Each record represents a unique CDR3 protein, reported with the most common genes and DNA among its rows. The V and J calls shown here were made by TCRdb, not taken from the authors' results. This sample comprises tens of thousands of distinct CDR3 sequences, 9.5% to 13% of them detected only once. Around 1% of the sample is taken by the ten largest.

Broader findings and caveats from the paper: No change with DPC sensitization was found in the number of TCRs above 1 in 1000 frequency, and no evidence of global repertoire structure alterations was found. A positive correlation was found between the number of PT1 expanded TCRs and patch test score, with significance reached at thresholds 8, 16 and 32 but not 4. Expanded TCRs formed significantly more large CDR3 similarity clusters than pre-sensitization or healthy control sets, consistent with antigen-driven responses. Because all patients had alopecia, a presumed autoimmune disease, the immune response of the patients might differ from that of healthy individuals. Repeated subsampling changed both the strength of the expansion versus patch-test correlation and the threshold at which the correlation became significant.

The receptor's source is a woman aged 25 to 39 with alopecia areata. Some clones in this sample may be carry-over from other donors' samples. In this chain, TRBV27 is recombined with TRBJ1-4, and perhaps TRBD1 as D gene, on 5 matching bases. The sequencing used whole blood, collected in connection with sensitization to the hapten diphenylcyclopropenone (DPC). The CDR3 reads as follows: CASSTTHEGLDEKLFF. Read as DNA, the sequence is TGTGCCAGCAGTACAACACACGAGGGGCTTGACGAAAAACTGTTTTTT.